This passage covers 27 T cell receptor beta chains from one sample sequenced in a study of blood T cells in healthy people across ages. Primed by a sample-barcoded 5' primer and a J-beta primer mix, a second PCR proceeded for roughly 7 to 11 cycles. TCRdb processed the 5' RACE reads anew with MiXCR; each CDR3 protein has one entry. The data contain about 640,000 distinct CDR3 sequences, about 53% of them singletons. Sequenced sample: blood. These receptors all come from a man between 60 and 75 years old in good health.

The chain joins TRBV15 to TRBJ2-5; TRBD1 aligns across 7 bases. The CDR3 is made up of 14 amino acids. V shed 8 bases and J 3 bases; nucleotides not matched to a gene: 9. Germline V lookup: CDR1 LNHNV, CDR2 YYDKDF (reference sequence). The CDR3 protein is CATQSSDREETQYF. The CDR3 nucleotides read TGTGCCACCCAATCCTCCGACAGGGAAGAGACCCAGTACTTC.

The genes are TRBV20-1 and TRBJ2-4, with D unresolved. Germline CDR1 DFQATT, CDR2 SNEGSKA (reference sequence). Trimming pared 2 bases from V and 7 bases from J, leaving 9 bases between. The CDR3 totals 12 residues. This CDR3 reads CSARTDQNIQYF. Here the CDR3 DNA reads TGCAGTGCTAGAACCGACCAGAACATTCAGTACTTC.

The chain employs TRBV28 and TRBJ2-1; TRBD1 matches at 8 bases. The CDR3 contains 15 residues. Germline lookup yields CDR1 MDHEN and CDR2 SYDVKM. After removal of 4 bases from V and 6 bases from J, the junction contained 8 bases not matched to a gene. Here the CDR3 reads CASSSGGVSFNEQFF. CDR3 DNA sequence: TGTGCCAGCAGTTCAGGGGGCGTTAGTTTCAATGAGCAGTTCTTC.

The chain carries TRBV20-1 and TRBJ1-2; 7 nucleotides line up with TRBD1. CDR3 length: 14 residues. CDR1 and CDR2 from the germline V gene are DFQATT and SNEGSKA (reference sequence). V dropped 2 bases and J dropped 3; count of bases not matched to a gene: 6. For the CDR3, the DNA is TGCAGTGCTAGACGACCCGGGACAGACTATGGCTACACCTTC. It is translated as CSARRPGTDYGYTF.

This clonotype was recorded only once. The rearrangement joins TRBV20-1 to TRBJ2-5; maybe TRBD2 (6 bases). The J call may not be correct, given that the DNA end is closer to TRBJ2-7. This CDR3 contains 11 residues. Per germline, CDR1 DFQATT and CDR2 SNEGSKA (reference sequence). The CDR3 loop is CSAEEGYEQYF. In nucleotides, the CDR3 is TGCAGTGCTGAGGAGGGCTACGAGCAGTACTTC.

V and J are TRBV20-1 and TRBJ2-7; 8 bases fit TRBD2. The CDR3 sequence is 14 residues long. Germline V gene sequence: CDR1 DFQATT, CDR2 SNEGSKA (reference sequence). The V and J ends lost 1 base and 6 bases, in that order; junction bases with no gene match: 8. The CDR3 protein is CSARVAGGGSEQYF. In nucleotides, the CDR3 is TGCAGTGCTAGAGTGGCGGGGGGCGGTTCCGAGCAGTACTTC.

The chain carries TRBV9 and TRBJ2-7; 7 positions match TRBD1. CDR1 and CDR2 from the germline V gene are SGDLS and YYNGEE. Germline trimming cut 3 bases from V and 1 base from J; bases unmatched to any gene: 7. This CDR3 is built from 15 residues. CDR3 region: CASSAQGMASYEQYF. CDR3 in DNA: TGTGCCAGCAGCGCACAGGGGATGGCATCCTACGAGCAGTACTTC.

The gene calls are TRBV3-1 and TRBJ1-4, with D possibly TRBD1 on 6 matching bases. The length of the CDR3 is 15 residues. V was trimmed by 2 bases and J by 8 bases, leaving 15 bases between them. Germline V CDR1 and CDR2: LGHDT, YNNKEL (reference sequence). The chain's CDR3 is CASSQNQGIREKLFF. CDR3 DNA: TGTGCCAGCAGCCAAAATCAGGGGATCCGAGAAAAACTGTTTTTT.

This clonotype turned up a few times. The chain uses TRBV15 and TRBJ2-2; 9 bases match TRBD1. The CDR3 is 15 amino acids. V shed 6 bases and J 6 bases; nucleotides not matched to a gene: 8. Germline V CDR1 and CDR2: LNHNV, YYDKDF (reference sequence). CDR3 amino acids: CATSEDRGSPGELFF. CDR3 nucleotides: TGTGCCACCAGTGAAGACAGGGGGTCCCCCGGGGAGCTGTTTTTT.

This clonotype was observed a handful of times. The chain is built from TRBV4-3 and TRBJ2-3; perhaps TRBD1 as D (6 bases). This CDR3 is built from 13 residues. Trimming stripped 2 bases from V and 5 bases from J, with 8 bases between. Germline V gene lookup returns CDR1 LGHNA and CDR2 YSLEER. CDR3 DNA: TGCGCCAGCAGCCAACAGGGGAGAGATACGCAGTATTTT. The encoded protein is CASSQQGRDTQYF.

In this sample, this clonotype turned up a few times. The rearrangement uses TRBV5-1 and TRBJ1-2, with D maybe TRBD1 (6 bases). The CDR3 totals 14 residues. Looked up from germline, CDR1 is SGHRS and CDR2 is YFSETQ. With 3 bases removed from V and 2 bases from J, the gap between germline ends came to 11 bases. The CDR3 bases are TGCGCCAGCAGCTCTGAAGGGGGGAACTATGGCTACACCTTC. Translated, it gives CASSSEGGNYGYTF.

As regards this clonotype: A clone one base away is much larger, so this may be a read error. The chain combines TRBV28 with TRBJ2-7; either TRBD1 or TRBD2 may fit D (5 bases each). V lost 5 bases, J lost 3 bases, and 23 bases lay in between. Germline lookup yields CDR1 MDHEN and CDR2 SYDVKM. The CDR3 runs 17 residues. The DNA for the CDR3 is TGTGCCAGCAGTCCCCCCCCACCGGGGCATTTATACTACGAGCAGTACTTC. Translated: CASSPPPPGHLYYEQYF.

The chain recombines TRBV9 with TRBJ2-5; 8 bases fit TRBD1. This CDR3 contains 17 residues. With V trimmed by 0 bases and J by 11 bases, 18 bases remained unmatched. Looked up from germline, CDR1 is SGDLS and CDR2 is YYNGEE. CDR3 region: CASSVVSQGAGYNEQYF. CDR3 DNA sequence: TGTGCCAGCAGCGTAGTTTCGCAGGGGGCGGGTTACAATGAGCAGTACTTC.

V usage is TRBV19 and J usage is TRBJ1-1; TRBD1 might be the D (6 bases). The V and J ends lost 7 bases and 4 bases respectively, with 13 bases between them. The germline V gene encodes CDR1 LNHDA and CDR2 SQIVND (reference sequence). The CDR3 consists of 13 residues. CDR3 in amino acids: CASMVRGSTEAFF. Here the CDR3 DNA reads TGTGCCAGTATGGTCAGGGGAAGCACTGAAGCTTTCTTT.

This sequence joins TRBV7-2 and TRBJ2-1, with 9 bases aligning to TRBD2. J was trimmed by 6 bases and V by 0 bases; bases with no gene match: 3. Germline values: CDR1 SGHTA, CDR2 FQGNSA. CDR3 size: 15 residues. CDR3 DNA sequence: TGTGCCAGCAGCTTAGCCAGCGGGGGGTCCAATGAGCAGTTCTTC. The encoded protein is CASSLASGGSNEQFF.

The chain is built from TRBV10-3 and TRBJ1-2, with D hard to call. This CDR3 comprises 13 residues. Germline assignment: CDR1 ENHRY and CDR2 SYGVKD. V gave up 11 bases and J gave up 2 bases, with 15 bases separating them. In DNA form, the CDR3 reads TGTGCCTCACACACGGAGGTAAACTATGGCTACACCTTC. It encodes CASHTEVNYGYTF.

The chain has TRBV9 and TRBJ2-2; a possible D gene is TRBD1 (6 bases). CDR3 length: 14 residues. Trimming removed 1 base from V and 4 bases from J, with 8 bases in between. Germline CDR1 and CDR2: SGDLS and YYNGEE. The CDR3, as DNA: TGTGCCAGCAGCGTATTGGGGGCCACCGGGGAGCTGTTTTTT. This translates into CASSVLGATGELFF.

V usage is TRBV20-1 and J usage is TRBJ2-5; 9 nucleotides align to TRBD1. The V gene's germline CDR1 is DFQATT and CDR2 SNEGSKA (reference sequence). This CDR3 is 13 amino acids long. V lost 4 bases, J lost 5 bases, and 5 bases stayed unmatched. The CDR3 loop is CSANRGLRETQYF. CDR3 coding DNA: TGCAGTGCTAACAGGGGGCTTCGGGAGACCCAGTACTTC.

This chain links TRBV7-9 with TRBJ2-1; TRBD1 matches at 7 bases. CDR3 length: 15 residues. V gave up 5 bases and J gave up 8 bases; unmatched junction bases: 12. In germline, CDR1 is SEHNR, CDR2 FQNEAQ (reference sequence). The CDR3 coding sequence is TGTGCCAGCAGCCGACGGACGACAGGGACAGATGAGCAGTTCTTC. Translating it yields CASSRRTTGTDEQFF. The whole variable domain, remainder taken from reference TRBV7-9 and TRBJ2-1, is DTGVSQNPRHKITKRGQNVTFRCDPISEHNRLYWYRQTLGQGPEFLTYFQNEAQLEKSRLLSDRFSAERPKGSFSTLEIQRTEQGDSAMYLCASSRRTTGTDEQFFGPGTRLTVL.

This chain links TRBV20-1 with TRBJ2-7; no definite D call. Germline V gene lookup returns CDR1 DFQATT and CDR2 SNEGSKA (reference sequence). Trimming pared 5 bases from V and 6 bases from J, leaving 14 bases between. The CDR3 consists of 12 residues. The CDR3 DNA follows: TGCAGTGCTGCCTTTACAGCGAGCGAGCAGTACTTC. Its protein is CSAAFTASEQYF.

The chain has TRBV19 and TRBJ1-5; 7 bases align to TRBD1. The J segment lost 3 bases and the V segment lost 7 bases, leaving 12 bases of the junction unmatched. The germline V gene has CDR1 LNHDA and CDR2 SQIVND (reference sequence). The CDR3 length is 16 residues. CDR3 amino acids: CASIPVGTANNQPQHF. The DNA for the CDR3 is TGTGCCAGTATCCCGGTAGGGACAGCTAACAATCAGCCCCAGCATTTT. The full variable domain, in which reference TRBV19 and TRBJ1-5 provide the parts outside the CDR3, is DGGITQSPKYLFRKEGQNVTLSCEQNLNHDAMYWYRQDPGQGLRLIYYSQIVNDFQKGDIAEGYSVSREKKESFPLTVTSAQKNPTAFYLCASIPVGTANNQPQHFGDGTRLSIL.

The chain links TRBV5-1 to TRBJ2-5; the match to TRBD2 covers 9 bases. The CDR3 runs to 16 residues. After removal of 2 bases from V and 1 base from J, the junction contained 6 bases not matched to a gene. Germline V CDR1 and CDR2: SGHRS, YFSETQ. The CDR3 DNA follows: TGCGCCAGCAGCTTCTCTAGCGGGGCAACCCAAGAGACCCAGTACTTC. It codes for CASSFSSGATQETQYF.

This clonotype showed up just a few times. A much larger clone sits a single nucleotide away, making a read error possible. V and J are TRBV28 and TRBJ2-7, with a possible D match to TRBD2 (6 bases). V lost 5 bases, J lost 4 bases, and 15 bases lay in between. Per the germline V gene, CDR1 is MDHEN and CDR2 is SYDVKM. This CDR3 is 14 amino acids long. CDR3 sequence reads: CASSAGGTLYEQYF. The CDR3 DNA follows: TGTGCCAGCAGTGCTGGAGGGACCCTGTACGAGCAGTACTTC. Full variable domain (missing parts from reference TRBV28 and TRBJ2-7): DVKVTQSSRYLVKRTGEKVFLECVQDMDHENMFWYRQDPGLGLRLIYFSYDVKMKEKGDIPEGYSVSREKKERFSLILESASTNQTSMYLCASSAGGTLYEQYFGPGTRLTVT.

The V and J genes are TRBV29-1 and TRBJ1-1; TRBD1 is a possible D gene (6 bases). CDR3 length equals 13 residues. V was cut by 0 bases and J by 11 bases, with 16 bases left in between. The germline CDR1 and CDR2 sequences are SQVTM and ANQGSEA. As DNA, the CDR3 is TGCAGCGTTGAAGATCTTCGCTGGGGGGCGGCTTTCTTT. It yields the protein CSVEDLRWGAAFF.

At least ten counts were recorded for this clonotype. The chain employs TRBV29-1 and TRBJ1-1; TRBD1 matches 7 bases. The V and J ends lost 5 bases and 0 bases, in that order; junction bases with no gene match: 6. Germline V gene lookup returns CDR1 SQVTM and CDR2 ANQGSEA. The CDR3 has 14 amino acids. CDR3 DNA sequence: TGCAGCGTTTACAGGGGAGGGGTGAACACTGAAGCTTTCTTT. Translated, it gives CSVYRGGVNTEAFF.

This clonotype was found many times. The V call is TRBV7-2, the J call TRBJ2-1; possible D gene TRBD1, 6 bases. CDR3 length equals 15 residues. In germline, CDR1 is SGHTA, CDR2 FQGNSA. Trimming removed 4 bases from V and 4 bases from J, with 14 bases in between. CDR3 amino acids: CASSSRARGYNEQFF. The CDR3 bases are TGTGCCAGCAGCTCTAGGGCCAGGGGTTACAATGAGCAGTTCTTC.

The rearrangement uses TRBV10-3 and TRBJ2-3, with 7 bases fitting TRBD2. The CDR3 runs to 11 residues. Losses at the gene ends were 7 bases for V and 5 bases for J; bases not matched to a gene: 0. Germline CDR1 ENHRY, CDR2 SYGVKD. Here the CDR3 reads CAIKREDTQYF. CDR3 nucleotide sequence: TGTGCCATCAAGCGGGAAGATACGCAGTATTTT.